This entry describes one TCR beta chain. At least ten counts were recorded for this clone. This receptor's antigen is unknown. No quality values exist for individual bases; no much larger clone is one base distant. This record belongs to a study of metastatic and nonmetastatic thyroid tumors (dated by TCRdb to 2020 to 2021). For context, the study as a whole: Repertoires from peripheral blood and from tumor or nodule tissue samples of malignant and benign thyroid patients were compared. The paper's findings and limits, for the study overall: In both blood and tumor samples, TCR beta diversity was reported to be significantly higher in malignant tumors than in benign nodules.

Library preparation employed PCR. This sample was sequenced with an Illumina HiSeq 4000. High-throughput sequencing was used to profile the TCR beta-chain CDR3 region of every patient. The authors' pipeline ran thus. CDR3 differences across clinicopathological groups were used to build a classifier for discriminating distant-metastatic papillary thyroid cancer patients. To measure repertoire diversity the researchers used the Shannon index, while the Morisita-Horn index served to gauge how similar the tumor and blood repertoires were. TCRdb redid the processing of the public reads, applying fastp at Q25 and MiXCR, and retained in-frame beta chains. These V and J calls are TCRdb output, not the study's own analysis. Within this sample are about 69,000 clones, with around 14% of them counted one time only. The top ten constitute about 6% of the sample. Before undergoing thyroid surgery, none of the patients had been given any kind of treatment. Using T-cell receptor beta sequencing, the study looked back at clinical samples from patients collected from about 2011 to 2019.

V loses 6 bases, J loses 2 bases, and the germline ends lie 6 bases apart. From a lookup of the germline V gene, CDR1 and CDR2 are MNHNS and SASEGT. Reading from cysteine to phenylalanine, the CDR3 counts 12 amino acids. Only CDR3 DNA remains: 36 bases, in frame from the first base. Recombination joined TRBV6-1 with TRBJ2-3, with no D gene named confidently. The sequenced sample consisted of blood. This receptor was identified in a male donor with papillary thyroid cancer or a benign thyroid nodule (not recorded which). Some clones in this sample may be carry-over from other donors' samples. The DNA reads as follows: TGTGCCAGCAGCCGGTCCACAGATACGCAGTATTTT. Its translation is CASSRSTDTQYF.